This T cell receptor beta chain emerged from a study of metastatic and nonmetastatic thyroid tumors. Background on the study: Repertoires of blood and of tissue (tumor or nodule) from malignant and benign thyroid patients were compared.

There were no patients who had received any treatment before thyroid surgery. Authors' analysis steps: Clinicopathological groups differed in CDR3, with these differences serving to build a distant-metastasis classifier for papillary thyroid cancer. TCRdb re-called clones from the PCR reads using MiXCR. The V and J calls here are based on TCRdb, not the publication. The data hold several thousand clones, with 25% to 30% observed a single time. The study's findings and limits: Reported TCR beta diversity, measured in blood and tumor, was significantly higher for malignant thyroid tumors than for benign nodules.

Trimming removed 0 bases from V and 1 base from J, with 9 bases in between. The length of the CDR3 is 15 residues. Germline V gives CDR1 LGHNA, CDR2 YSLEER. Many counts were recorded for this clone. The antigen remains unidentified. The sample comprised adjacent normal tissue. This TCR was recovered from a female donor with papillary thyroid cancer or a benign thyroid nodule (not recorded which). Some clones in this sample may be carry-over from other donors' samples. The chain couples TRBV4-3 to TRBJ1-1; D remains unclear. The CDR3 nucleotides are TGCGCCAGCAGCCAAGAGATAACCGGGAACACTGAAGCTTTCTTT. It yields the protein CASSQEITGNTEAFF.